This is a list of T cell receptor beta chains from one sample in a study of T-cell reconstitution after alpha-beta-depleted transplantation in children. Each CDR3 protein is one row after TCRdb ran MiXCR on the PCR reads. Here the sample spans around 700,000 distinct CDR3 sequences, 13% being singletons. Sequences were derived from PBMCs, sampled before TCRalphabeta/CD19-depleted stem cell transplant. The receptors originated from a girl aged 2-10 years with congenital amegakaryocytic thrombocytopenia, due to receive a stem cell transplant. CDR3s include the opening cysteine and the closing phenylalanine or tryptophan. Each record gives: clone size, V gene, J gene, D gene, CDR3 protein, CDR3 DNA. D genes are given only for firm matches. Part of the rows lack a size; the others show once, few, many or a class for expanded clones.

>NA|TRBV28|TRBJ2-5|TRBD1
CASSFARGRGETQYF
TGTGCCAGCAGTTTCGCCAGGGGGCGAGGGGAGACCCAGTACTTC
>few|TRBV18|TRBJ2-7|NA
CASSTRLSSSYEQYF
TGTGCCAGCTCAACACGATTGAGTAGCTCCTACGAGCAGTACTTC
>NA|TRBV10-3|TRBJ2-3|TRBD2
CAISESGGRADTQYF
TGTGCCATCAGTGAGTCTGGCGGGAGGGCTGATACGCAGTATTTT
>many|TRBV5-1|TRBJ1-1|TRBD1
CASSERTGGTVAFF
TGCGCCAGCAGCGAAAGAACAGGGGGCACGGTAGCTTTCTTT
>few|TRBV6-5|TRBJ1-2|TRBD1
CASSYSLGTDGYTF
TGTGCCAGCAGTTACTCGCTTGGGACAGATGGCTACACCTTC
>NA|TRBV6-1|TRBJ2-7|TRBD2
CASWGGPDEQYF
TGTGCCAGCTGGGGGGGTCCCGACGAGCAGTACTTC
>NA|TRBV3-1|TRBJ2-5|TRBD2
CASSSRDYRQETQYF
TGTGCCAGCAGCTCCCGGGACTACAGACAAGAGACCCAGTACTTC
>few|TRBV12-3/TRBV12-4|TRBJ2-3|TRBD2
CASSSSSGRWDTQYF
TGTGCCAGCAGTTCCTCTAGCGGGAGATGGGATACGCAGTATTTT
>many|TRBV29-1|TRBJ1-1|NA
CSANSGGTEAFF
TGCAGCGCAAATAGTGGGGGCACTGAAGCTTTCTTT
>NA|TRBV3-1|TRBJ1-1|TRBD1
CASSPDRDFNTEAFF
TGTGCCAGCAGCCCGGACAGGGATTTCAACACTGAAGCTTTCTTT
>few|TRBV25-1|TRBJ2-1|TRBD2
CASSASRDYYNEQFF
TGTGCCAGCAGTGCCTCCCGGGACTACTACAATGAGCAGTTCTTC
>NA|TRBV2|TRBJ2-5|NA
CASSTRTQETQYF
TGTGCCAGTTCAACCCGGACTCAAGAGACCCAGTACTTC
>many|TRBV5-1|TRBJ2-3|NA
CASKSSPPDTQYF
TGCGCCAGCAAGTCCAGTCCTCCAGATACGCAGTATTTT
>NA|TRBV29-1|TRBJ2-5|NA
CSARDIGETQYF
TGCAGCGCAAGGGATATCGGAGAGACCCAGTACTTC
>few|TRBV15|TRBJ2-7|NA
CATSRVRDNYEQYF
TGTGCCACCAGCAGAGTCAGGGACAATTACGAGCAGTACTTC
>many|TRBV20-1|TRBJ2-3|TRBD2
CSAQDSGRLSDTQYF
TGCAGTGCTCAAGATAGCGGGAGACTCTCGGATACGCAGTATTTT
>many|TRBV20-1|TRBJ1-5|TRBD1
CSARAGTGSLRGNQPQHF
TGCAGTGCTAGAGCAGGGACAGGGTCCCTTCGTGGCAATCAGCCCCAGCATTTT
>few|TRBV20-1|TRBJ2-2|TRBD2
CCAPTLGTSGNTGELFF
TGCTGTGCTCCCACCCTCGGGACTAGCGGGAACACCGGGGAGCTGTTTTTT
>many|TRBV24-1|TRBJ2-1|NA
CATSDFWLARNEQFF
TGTGCCACCAGTGATTTCTGGCTAGCGCGAAATGAGCAGTTCTTC
>many|TRBV20-1|TRBJ2-7|TRBD2
CSARGTSGRTTEYEQYF
TGCAGTGCTCGAGGAACTAGCGGGAGGACGACCGAATACGAGCAGTACTTC
>many|TRBV7-9|TRBJ1-5|NA
CASSLKDQPQHF
TGTGCCAGCAGCTTGAAAGATCAGCCCCAGCATTTT
>NA|TRBV27|TRBJ2-3|TRBD2
CATGSGRMTDTQYF
TGTGCCACCGGAAGCGGGAGGATGACAGATACGCAGTATTTT
>NA|TRBV25-1|TRBJ2-7|NA
CASSDPFRYKQYF
TGTGCCAGCAGTGACCCGTTCCGCTACAAGCAGTACTTC
>NA|TRBV20-1|TRBJ2-7|TRBD1
CSAGGQGSYEQYF
TGCAGTGCTGGAGGACAGGGCTCCTACGAGCAGTACTTC
>many|TRBV6-5|TRBJ2-3|NA
CASSLGATDTQYF
TGTGCCAGCAGTTTGGGGGCCACAGATACGCAGTATTTT
>few|TRBV6-6|TRBJ2-1|NA
CASSYTRPGVKFF
TGTGCCAGCAGTTACACACGGCCGGGGGTTAAGTTCTTC
>many|TRBV7-9|TRBJ2-5|TRBD2
CASSPISGVQETQYF
TGTGCCAGCAGCCCCATTAGCGGGGTCCAAGAGACCCAGTACTTC
>NA|TRBV5-5|TRBJ1-1|NA
CASSLPTAGTEAFF
TGTGCCAGCAGCTTGCCGACAGCGGGCACTGAAGCTTTCTTT
>many|TRBV29-1|TRBJ2-7|NA
CSVAQFASYEQYF
TGCAGCGTTGCACAATTTGCATCCTACGAGCAGTACTTC
>many|TRBV3-1|TRBJ2-7|NA
CASSQDRYSYEQYF
TGTGCCAGCAGCCAAGACCGATATTCCTACGAGCAGTACTTC
>few|TRBV5-6|TRBJ2-1|NA
CASSLAGVELGEQFF
TGTGCCAGCAGCTTGGCCGGGGTAGAACTCGGTGAGCAGTTCTTC
>many|TRBV29-1|TRBJ2-2|TRBD1
CSVVWTGGLAGELFF
TGCAGCGTAGTCTGGACAGGGGGCCTCGCCGGGGAGCTGTTTTTT
>many|TRBV6-1|TRBJ1-2|NA
CASSPSADYGYTF
TGTGCCAGCAGTCCCTCCGCGGACTATGGCTACACCTTC
>NA|TRBV12-5|TRBJ2-2|NA
CASGLRAKGDLGGELFF
TGTGCTAGTGGTTTACGTGCAAAGGGCGATTTAGGCGGGGAGCTGTTTTTT
>NA|TRBV5-1|TRBJ2-3|TRBD2
CASSLGARGLAGPGPHTQYF
TGCGCCAGCAGCTTGGGAGCCCGGGGACTAGCGGGACCTGGCCCCCATACGCAGTATTTT
>NA|TRBV7-9|TRBJ2-3|NA
CASSRLGGGASTDTQYF
TGTGCCAGCAGCCGACTCGGTGGAGGAGCTAGCACAGATACGCAGTATTTT
>few|TRBV6-4|TRBJ2-7|NA
CASSFSAEAEQYF
TGTGCCAGCAGTTTCAGCGCGGAGGCCGAGCAGTACTTC
>many|TRBV7-6|TRBJ1-3|NA
CASSPYRDRSSGNTIYF
TGTGCCAGCAGCCCCTACCGGGACCGGTCCTCTGGAAACACCATATATTTT
>many|TRBV20-1|TRBJ1-3|NA
CSARSGVGGNTIYF
TGCAGTGCTAGAAGTGGCGTCGGAGGAAACACCATATATTTT
>many|TRBV7-9|TRBJ2-5|NA
CASSFFPTGNQETQYF
TGTGCCAGCTCCTTTTTTCCGACAGGCAACCAAGAGACCCAGTACTTC
>few|TRBV20-1|TRBJ1-1|NA
CSARDAGGMNTEAFF
TGCAGTGCTAGAGACGCGGGAGGGATGAACACTGAAGCTTTCTTT
>many|TRBV20-1|TRBJ2-7|NA
CSASRDLGYEQYF
TGCAGTGCTAGCCGGGACTTAGGTTACGAGCAGTACTTC